The clone carrying this T cell receptor (beta chain) turned up a few times. Its matching antigen is unknown. Unfractionated PBMC were spiked with known numbers of KT2 clone cells. KT2 cells were mixed with fixed PBMC numbers at varying ratios. These data are taken from a study of quantifying T cell responses using KT2 cells. Study overall: cDNA was made from DNase-treated RNA using alpha and beta constant primers.

Each cDNA got a UMI-containing oligo ligated at its 3' end. An equimolar mix of RC1.1 and RC1.2 primed the beta chain across TRBC1 and TRBC2. MiXCR was run by TCRdb on the UMI-ligation and nested PCR reads, yielding one entry per CDR3 protein. Of about 53,000 distinct CDR3 sequences detected, roughly 12% appear once; the ten largest clones hold approximately 10%. Overall study findings and caveats: KT2 clone alpha and beta sequence counts scaled linearly with input KT2 cell number.

Sequencing used PBMCs spiked with cells of the T cell clone KT2. This clonotype was obtained from a human donor.

CDR3 region: CASRNELGTGTYEQYF. The CDR3 nucleotides are TGTGCCAGCAGGAATGAGCTCGGGACAGGGACCTACGAGCAGTACTTC. The chain is built from TRBV6-6 and TRBJ2-7; 9 nucleotides line up with TRBD1. Germline trimming cut 6 bases from V and 2 bases from J; bases unmatched to any gene: 11. The germline V gene has CDR1 MNHNY and CDR2 SVGAGI (reference sequence). The CDR3 sequence is 16 residues long.